This T cell receptor beta chain was captured by sequencing in a study of CD8 T cells in Susac syndrome. The V gene's germline CDR1 is DFQATT and CDR2 SNEGSKA (reference sequence). V lost 0 bases, J lost 1 base, and 10 bases lay in between. This CDR3 comprises 15 residues. Study-level findings and limits: It was acknowledged in the study that its TCR sequencing and HLA analysis involved a relatively small number of individuals.

TCR beta from blood CD8+ and CD4+ T cells was sequenced. Purification of the CD8+ and CD4+ T cells relied on negative isolation, and TEMRA cells underwent FACS enrichment. After extraction with the RNeasy kit, 0.5 to 1 ug of the RNA was reverse transcribed using random hexamers. An immunoSEQ multiplex PCR amplified TCR beta CDR3 over 54 Vbeta and 13 Jbeta. A single record per CDR3 protein comes from TCRdb applying MiXCR to the immunoSEQ multiplex PCR reads. The profile shows some 100,000 distinct CDR3 sequences, just under 95% of them singletons. Comments on this clonotype: As yet, its antigen is unknown.

Source material: CD4+ T cells from PBMCs. The clonotype originates from a human donor with multiple sclerosis. The J gene is TRBJ1-5, the V gene TRBV20-1; a weak D match, TRBD1 (5 bases). CDR3 sequence: CSAREGTESNQPQHF. The CDR3 DNA reads as TGCAGTGCTAGAGAGGGGACGGAAAGCAATCAGCCCCAGCATTTT.